The 9 T cell receptor beta chains given below trace back to one sample, sequenced in a study of neurological immune-mediated disorders. One entry per CDR3 protein results from TCRdb running MiXCR on the 5' RACE reads. This table holds approximately 60,000 distinct CDR3 sequences, roughly 4.4% found once. The sequenced sample consisted of PBMCs. These receptors originate from a man between 50 and 59 years old with multiple sclerosis.

This clonotype was seen many times. The chain combines TRBV20-1 with TRBJ2-1, with D perhaps TRBD1 (6 bases). The CDR3 length is 13 residues. CDR1 DFQATT and CDR2 SNEGSKA come from the germline V gene (reference sequence). The ends were cut back, 6 bases at V and 2 bases at J, with 11 bases in the middle. The CDR3 nucleotides read TGCAGTGCCGACGGGACACCCTACAATGAGCAGTTCTTC. It encodes CSADGTPYNEQFF.

This clonotype was seen many times. The V call is TRBV3-1, the J call TRBJ2-5; no firm D call. CDR3 size: 11 residues. V lost 4 bases, J lost 1 base, and 1 base lay in between. From germline, CDR1 is LGHDT and CDR2 YNNKEL (reference sequence). CDR3 sequence reads: CASSLQETQYF. The CDR3 coding sequence is TGTGCCAGCAGCCTCCAAGAGACCCAGTACTTC.

The table lists this clonotype with many counts. This chain uses TRBV5-6 with TRBJ2-7; a possible D gene is TRBD1 (5 bases). Germline V gene sequence: CDR1 SGHDT, CDR2 YYEEEE. V was shortened by 7 bases and J by 5 bases, with 16 bases between the two germline ends. The CDR3 totals 13 residues. CDR3 bases: TGTGCCAGCCAATTAACCGACAGAAACGAGCAGTACTTC. It specifies CASQLTDRNEQYF.

This clonotype was observed many times. The genes are TRBV20-1 and TRBJ2-4; 9 bases map to TRBD2. Trimming at V came to 3 bases and at J to 9 bases, leaving 6 bases not matched to a gene. The length of the CDR3 is 13 residues. Per the germline V gene, CDR1 is DFQATT and CDR2 is SNEGSKA (reference sequence). CDR3 DNA: TGCAGTGCTAGCTTAGCGGGGGAGGGCATTCAGTACTTC. This translates into CSASLAGEGIQYF.

This clonotype was seen ten or more times. The V gene is TRBV7-2, the J gene TRBJ2-5, with D perhaps TRBD2 (5 bases). Looked up from germline, CDR1 is SGHTA and CDR2 is FQGNSA. The CDR3 consists of 14 residues. Trimming removed 6 bases from V and 2 bases from J, with 13 bases in between. The CDR3 sequence is CASRAGLKQETQYF. The DNA of the CDR3 is TGTGCCAGCAGGGCAGGACTGAAGCAAGAGACCCAGTACTTC. The whole variable domain, filled in from reference TRBV7-2 and TRBJ2-5, reads GAGVSQSPSNKVTEKGKDVELRCDPISGHTALYWYRQSLGQGLEFLIYFQGNSAPDKSGLPSDRFSAERTGGSVSTLTIQRTQQEDSAVYLCASRAGLKQETQYFGPGTRLLVL.

The rearrangement uses TRBV12-3 or TRBV12-4 and TRBJ2-6; 11 bases fit TRBD2. Unmatched junction bases numbered 11, after V lost 4 bases and J lost 0 bases. This CDR3 comprises 20 residues. CDR3 amino acids: CASSSREGLAGDSGANVLTF. The DNA for the CDR3 is TGTGCCAGCAGTTCCCGGGAAGGACTAGCGGGCGACTCTGGGGCCAACGTCCTGACTTTC.

The chain combines TRBV28 with TRBJ2-3; TRBD1 or TRBD2 may be the D gene (5 bases each). CDR3 length: 13 residues. Trimming took off 5 bases at V and 8 bases at J, with 14 bases between the two ends. Germline V gene sequence: CDR1 MDHEN, CDR2 SYDVKM. The CDR3 coding sequence is TGTGCCAGCAGTCCCGGGACCGGCATTACGCAGTATTTT. Its translation is CASSPGTGITQYF. Based on the CDR3 plus reference TRBV28 and TRBJ2-3, the full variable domain is DVKVTQSSRYLVKRTGEKVFLECVQDMDHENMFWYRQDPGLGLRLIYFSYDVKMKEKGDIPEGYSVSREKKERFSLILESASTNQTSMYLCASSPGTGITQYFGPGTRLTVL.

This clonotype turned up a few times. The rearrangement uses TRBV20-1 and TRBJ1-1; D gene ambiguous. Germline V gives CDR1 DFQATT, CDR2 SNEGSKA (reference sequence). CDR3 length: 13 residues. V lost 1 base, J lost 3 bases, and 9 bases lay in between. In DNA, the CDR3 is TGCAGTGCTAGAGGGGAAAGGGACACTGAAGCTTTCTTT. Translated, it gives CSARGERDTEAFF.

This clonotype has at least ten counts. The rearrangement uses TRBV7-9 and TRBJ1-2; D gene uncertain. The CDR3 is 11 residues long. Trimming cost V 3 bases and J 6 bases, with 5 bases left between them. Germline V lookup: CDR1 SEHNR, CDR2 FQNEAQ (reference sequence). CDR3 nucleotide sequence: TGTGCCAGCAGCTTCCGGGATGGCTACACCTTC. It yields the protein CASSFRDGYTF.